This T cell receptor (beta chain) was sequenced in a study of blood T cell repertoires in COVID-19. Libraries were prepared by immunoSEQ multiplex PCR; TCRdb keeps only in-frame clonotypes and omits some of them. The repertoire holds approximately 80,000 clones, with around 78% as singletons. Sample: peripheral blood. This receptor was obtained from a human donor in a cohort sampled during active COVID-19.

CDR3 sequence: CASSLAGTGDFYGYTF. As DNA, the CDR3 is TGCGCCAGCAGCTTGGCCGGGACAGGGGACTTCTATGGCTACACCTTC. This chain connects TRBV5-1 to TRBJ1-2; 10 bases align to TRBD1. J lost 4 bases, V lost 0 bases, and 6 bases had no gene match. CDR1 and CDR2 from the germline V gene are SGHRS and YFSETQ. This CDR3 region has 16 residues.